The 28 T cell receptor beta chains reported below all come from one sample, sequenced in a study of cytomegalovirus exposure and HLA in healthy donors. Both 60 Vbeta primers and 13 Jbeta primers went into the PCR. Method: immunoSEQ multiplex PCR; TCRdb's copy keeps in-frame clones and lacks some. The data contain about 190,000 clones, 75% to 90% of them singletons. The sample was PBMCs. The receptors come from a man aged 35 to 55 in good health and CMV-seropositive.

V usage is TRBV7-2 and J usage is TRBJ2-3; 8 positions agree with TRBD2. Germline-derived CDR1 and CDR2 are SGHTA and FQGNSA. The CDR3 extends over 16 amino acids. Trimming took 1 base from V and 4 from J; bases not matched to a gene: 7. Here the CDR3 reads CASSLVSGGGADTQYF. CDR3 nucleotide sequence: TGTGCCAGCAGCTTAGTTTCCGGGGGGGGTGCAGATACGCAGTATTTT.

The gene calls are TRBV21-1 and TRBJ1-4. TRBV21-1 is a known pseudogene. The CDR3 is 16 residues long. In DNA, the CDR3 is TGTGCCAGCAGCCCGGGGGTAGGGCCCCGTTGGGAAAAACTGTTTTTT. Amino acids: CASSPGVGPRWEKLFF.

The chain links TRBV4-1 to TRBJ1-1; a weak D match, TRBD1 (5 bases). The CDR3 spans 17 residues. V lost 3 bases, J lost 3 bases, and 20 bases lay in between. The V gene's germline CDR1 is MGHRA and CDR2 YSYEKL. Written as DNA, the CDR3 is TGCGCCAGCAGCCACATAAGGGACTTCTTTGCGGACACTGAAGCTTTCTTT. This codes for CASSHIRDFFADTEAFF.

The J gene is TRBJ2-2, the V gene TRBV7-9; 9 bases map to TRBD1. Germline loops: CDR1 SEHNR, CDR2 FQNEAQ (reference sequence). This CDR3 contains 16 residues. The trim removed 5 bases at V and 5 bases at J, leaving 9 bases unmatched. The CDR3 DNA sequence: TGTGCCAGCAGCCTCGCTGGGACAGGGTCTACCGGGGAGCTGTTTTTT. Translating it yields CASSLAGTGSTGELFF.

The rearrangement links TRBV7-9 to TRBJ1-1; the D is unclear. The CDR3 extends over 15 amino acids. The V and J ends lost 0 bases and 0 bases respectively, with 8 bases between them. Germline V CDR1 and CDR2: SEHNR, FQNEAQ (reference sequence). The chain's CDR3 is CASSLAKTLNTEAFF. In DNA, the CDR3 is TGTGCCAGCAGCTTAGCGAAGACATTGAACACTGAAGCTTTCTTT.

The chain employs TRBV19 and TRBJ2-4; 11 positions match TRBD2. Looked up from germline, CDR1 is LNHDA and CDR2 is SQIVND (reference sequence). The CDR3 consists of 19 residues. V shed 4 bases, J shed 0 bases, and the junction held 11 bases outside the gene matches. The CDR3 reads CASSTTVAGGFLAKNIQYF. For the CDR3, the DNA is TGTGCCAGTAGTACGACTGTAGCGGGGGGGTTTTTAGCCAAAAACATTCAGTACTTC.

CDR3 DNA sequence: TGTGCCAGCAGCGTAGTTCCGGGGGGGTCAGATACGCAGTATTTT. It is translated as CASSVVPGGSDTQYF. J is TRBJ2-3 and V is TRBV9; 8 positions match TRBD2. CDR1 and CDR2 (germline): SGDLS, YYNGEE. After removal of 0 bases from V and 4 bases from J, the junction contained 4 bases not matched to a gene. The length of the CDR3 is 15 residues.

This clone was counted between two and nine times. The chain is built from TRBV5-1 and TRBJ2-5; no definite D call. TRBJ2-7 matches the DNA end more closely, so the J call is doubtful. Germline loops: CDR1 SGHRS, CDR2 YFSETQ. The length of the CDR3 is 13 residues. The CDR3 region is CASSLEATSEQYF. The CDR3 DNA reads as TGCGCCAGCAGCTTGGAGGCGACGAGCGAGCAGTACTTC.

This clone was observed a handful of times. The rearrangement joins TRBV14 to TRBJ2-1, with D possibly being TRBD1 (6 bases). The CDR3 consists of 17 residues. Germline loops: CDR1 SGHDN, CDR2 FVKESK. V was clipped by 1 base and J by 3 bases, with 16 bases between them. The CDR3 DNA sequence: TGTGCCAGCAGCCAAGTCCCACGACAGGAGCTCTACAATGAGCAGTTCTTC. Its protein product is CASSQVPRQELYNEQFF.

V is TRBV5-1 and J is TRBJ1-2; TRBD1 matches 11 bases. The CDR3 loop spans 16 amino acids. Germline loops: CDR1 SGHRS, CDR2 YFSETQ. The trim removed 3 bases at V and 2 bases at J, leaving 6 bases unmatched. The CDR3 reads CASSWDGTGGNYGYTF. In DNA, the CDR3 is TGCGCCAGCAGCTGGGACGGGACAGGGGGAAACTATGGCTACACCTTC.

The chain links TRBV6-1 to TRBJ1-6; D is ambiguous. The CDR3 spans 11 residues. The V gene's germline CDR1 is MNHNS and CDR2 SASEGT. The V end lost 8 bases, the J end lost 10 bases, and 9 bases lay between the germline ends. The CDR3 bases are TGTGCCAGCGACCACGGGTCACCCCTCCACTTT. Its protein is CASDHGSPLHF.

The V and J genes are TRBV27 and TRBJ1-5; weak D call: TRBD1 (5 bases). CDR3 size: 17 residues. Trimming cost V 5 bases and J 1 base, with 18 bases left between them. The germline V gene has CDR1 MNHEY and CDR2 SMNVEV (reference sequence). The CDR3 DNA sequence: TGTGCCAGCAGTCTCCTCGGGACTGAGGGGAGCAATCAGCCCCAGCATTTT. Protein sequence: CASSLLGTEGSNQPQHF.

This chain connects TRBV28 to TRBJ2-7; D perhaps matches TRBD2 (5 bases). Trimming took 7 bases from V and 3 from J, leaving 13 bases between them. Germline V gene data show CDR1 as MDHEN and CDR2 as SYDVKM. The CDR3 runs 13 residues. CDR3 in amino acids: CASNVVGGYEQYF. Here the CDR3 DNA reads TGTGCCAGCAACGTAGTTGGAGGCTACGAGCAGTACTTC.

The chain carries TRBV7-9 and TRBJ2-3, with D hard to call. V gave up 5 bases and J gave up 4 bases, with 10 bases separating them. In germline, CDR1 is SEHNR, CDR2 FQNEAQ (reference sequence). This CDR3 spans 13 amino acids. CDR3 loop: CASSTLAADTQYF. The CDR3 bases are TGTGCCAGCAGCACCTTAGCCGCAGATACGCAGTATTTT.

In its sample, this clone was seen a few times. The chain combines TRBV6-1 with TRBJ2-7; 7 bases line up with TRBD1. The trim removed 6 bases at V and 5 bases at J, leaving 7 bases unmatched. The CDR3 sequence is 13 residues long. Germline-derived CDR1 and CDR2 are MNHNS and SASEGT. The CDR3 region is CASSRTGTDEQYF. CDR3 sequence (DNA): TGTGCCAGCAGCAGGACAGGAACGGACGAGCAGTACTTC.

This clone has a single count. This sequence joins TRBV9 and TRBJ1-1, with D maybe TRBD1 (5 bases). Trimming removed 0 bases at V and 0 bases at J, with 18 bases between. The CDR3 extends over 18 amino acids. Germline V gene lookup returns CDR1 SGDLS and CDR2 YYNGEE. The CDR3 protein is CASSVVPSAGLLNTEAFF. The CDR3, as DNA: TGTGCCAGCAGCGTAGTCCCGTCTGCGGGACTCCTGAACACTGAAGCTTTCTTT.

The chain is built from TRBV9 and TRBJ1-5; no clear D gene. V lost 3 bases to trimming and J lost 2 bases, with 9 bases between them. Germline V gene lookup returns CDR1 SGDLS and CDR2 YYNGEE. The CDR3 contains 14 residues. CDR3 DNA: TGTGCCAGCAGCGACGGGTCGGGCAATCAGCCCCAGCATTTT. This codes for CASSDGSGNQPQHF.

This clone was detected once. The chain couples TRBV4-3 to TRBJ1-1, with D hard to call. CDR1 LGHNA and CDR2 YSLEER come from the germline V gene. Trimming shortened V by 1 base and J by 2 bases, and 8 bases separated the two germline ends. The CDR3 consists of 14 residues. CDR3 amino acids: CASSQVVANTEAFF. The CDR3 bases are TGCGCCAGCAGCCAAGTCGTGGCAAACACTGAAGCTTTCTTT.

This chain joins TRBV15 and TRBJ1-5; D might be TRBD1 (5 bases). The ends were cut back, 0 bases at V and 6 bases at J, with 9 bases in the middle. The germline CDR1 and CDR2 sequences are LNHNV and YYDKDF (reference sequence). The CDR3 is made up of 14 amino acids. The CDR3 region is CATSRDRAGQPQHF. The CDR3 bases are TGTGCCACCAGCAGAGACAGGGCAGGTCAGCCCCAGCATTTT.

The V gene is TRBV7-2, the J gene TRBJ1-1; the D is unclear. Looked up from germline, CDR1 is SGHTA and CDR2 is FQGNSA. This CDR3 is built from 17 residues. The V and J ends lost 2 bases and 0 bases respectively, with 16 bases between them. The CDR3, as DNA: TGTGCCAGCAGCTTATTACCAGGAAAGTTTATGAACACTGAAGCTTTCTTT. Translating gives CASSLLPGKFMNTEAFF. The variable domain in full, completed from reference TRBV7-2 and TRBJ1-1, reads GAGVSQSPSNKVTEKGKDVELRCDPISGHTALYWYRQSLGQGLEFLIYFQGNSAPDKSGLPSDRFSAERTGGSVSTLTIQRTQQEDSAVYLCASSLLPGKFMNTEAFFGQGTRLTVV.

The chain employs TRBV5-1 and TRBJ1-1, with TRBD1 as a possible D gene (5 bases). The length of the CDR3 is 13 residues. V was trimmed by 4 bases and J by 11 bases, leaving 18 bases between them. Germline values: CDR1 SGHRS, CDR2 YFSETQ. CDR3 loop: CASSIGTQGEAFF. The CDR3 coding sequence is TGCGCCAGCAGCATCGGGACTCAGGGTGAGGCTTTCTTT.

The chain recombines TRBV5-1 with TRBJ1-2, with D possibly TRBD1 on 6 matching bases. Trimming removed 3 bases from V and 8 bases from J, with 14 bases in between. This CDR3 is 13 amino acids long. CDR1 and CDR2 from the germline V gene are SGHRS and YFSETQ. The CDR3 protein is CASSSYRDDGYTF. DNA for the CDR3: TGCGCCAGCAGCTCATACAGGGACGACGGCTACACCTTC. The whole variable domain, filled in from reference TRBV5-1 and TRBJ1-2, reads KAGVTQTPRYLIKTRGQQVTLSCSPISGHRSVSWYQQTPGQGLQFLFEYFSETQRNKGNFPGRFSGRQFSNSRSEMNVSTLELGDSALYLCASSSYRDDGYTFGSGTRLTVV.

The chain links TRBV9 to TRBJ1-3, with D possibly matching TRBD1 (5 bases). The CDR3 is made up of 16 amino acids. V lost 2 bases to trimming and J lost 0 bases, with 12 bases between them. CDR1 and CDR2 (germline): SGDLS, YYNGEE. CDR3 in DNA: TGTGCCAGCAGCGTCGCTGGGGCCGTCTCTGGAAACACCATATATTTT. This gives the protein CASSVAGAVSGNTIYF.

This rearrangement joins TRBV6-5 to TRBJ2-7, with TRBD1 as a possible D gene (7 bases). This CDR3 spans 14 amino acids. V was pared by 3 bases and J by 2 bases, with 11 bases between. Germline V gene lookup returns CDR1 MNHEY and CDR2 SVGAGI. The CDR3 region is CASSYDREAYEQYF. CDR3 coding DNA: TGTGCCAGCAGTTATGACAGGGAGGCCTACGAGCAGTACTTC.

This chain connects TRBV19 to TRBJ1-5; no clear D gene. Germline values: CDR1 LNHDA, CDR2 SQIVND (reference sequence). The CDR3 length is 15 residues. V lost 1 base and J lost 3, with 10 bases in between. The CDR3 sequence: CASSIVSGINQPQHF. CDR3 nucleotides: TGTGCCAGTAGTATAGTGTCCGGGATCAATCAGCCCCAGCATTTT.

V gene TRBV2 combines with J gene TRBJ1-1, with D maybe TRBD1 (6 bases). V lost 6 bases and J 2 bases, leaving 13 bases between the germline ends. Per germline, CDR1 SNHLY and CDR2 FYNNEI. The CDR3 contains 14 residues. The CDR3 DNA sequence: TGTGCCAGCAGGGAAAGACAGGTTAACACTGAAGCTTTCTTT. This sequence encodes CASRERQVNTEAFF.

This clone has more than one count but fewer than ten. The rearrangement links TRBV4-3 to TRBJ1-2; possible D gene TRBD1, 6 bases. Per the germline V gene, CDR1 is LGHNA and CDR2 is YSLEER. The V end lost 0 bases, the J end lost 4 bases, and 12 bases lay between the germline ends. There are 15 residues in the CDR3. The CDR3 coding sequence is TGCGCCAGCAGCCAAGAGTCCAGGGGCCCCTATGGCTACACCTTC. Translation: CASSQESRGPYGYTF.

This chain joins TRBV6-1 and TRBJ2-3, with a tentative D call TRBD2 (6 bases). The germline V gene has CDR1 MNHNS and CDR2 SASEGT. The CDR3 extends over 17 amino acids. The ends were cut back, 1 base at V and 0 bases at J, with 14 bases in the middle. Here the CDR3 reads CASSEGTIGASTDTQYF. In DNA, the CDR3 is TGTGCCAGCAGTGAAGGGACTATCGGGGCTAGCACAGATACGCAGTATTTT.